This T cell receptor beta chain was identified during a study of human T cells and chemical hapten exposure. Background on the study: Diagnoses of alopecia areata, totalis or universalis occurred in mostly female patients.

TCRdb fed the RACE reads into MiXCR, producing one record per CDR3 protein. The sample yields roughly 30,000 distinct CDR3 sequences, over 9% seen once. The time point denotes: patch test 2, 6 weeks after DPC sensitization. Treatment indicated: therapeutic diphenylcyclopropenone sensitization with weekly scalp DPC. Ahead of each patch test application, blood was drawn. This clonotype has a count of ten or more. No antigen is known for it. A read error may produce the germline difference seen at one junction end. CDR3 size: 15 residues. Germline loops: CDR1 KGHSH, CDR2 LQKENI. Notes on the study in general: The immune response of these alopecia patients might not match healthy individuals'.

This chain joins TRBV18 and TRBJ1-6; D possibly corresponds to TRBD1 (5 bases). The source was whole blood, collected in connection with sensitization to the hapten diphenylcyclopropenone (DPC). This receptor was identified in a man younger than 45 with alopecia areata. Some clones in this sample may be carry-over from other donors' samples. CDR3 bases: TGTGCCAGCTCACCAGGGGGACTCTATGATTCACCCCTCCACTTT. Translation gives CASSPGGLYDSPLHF.